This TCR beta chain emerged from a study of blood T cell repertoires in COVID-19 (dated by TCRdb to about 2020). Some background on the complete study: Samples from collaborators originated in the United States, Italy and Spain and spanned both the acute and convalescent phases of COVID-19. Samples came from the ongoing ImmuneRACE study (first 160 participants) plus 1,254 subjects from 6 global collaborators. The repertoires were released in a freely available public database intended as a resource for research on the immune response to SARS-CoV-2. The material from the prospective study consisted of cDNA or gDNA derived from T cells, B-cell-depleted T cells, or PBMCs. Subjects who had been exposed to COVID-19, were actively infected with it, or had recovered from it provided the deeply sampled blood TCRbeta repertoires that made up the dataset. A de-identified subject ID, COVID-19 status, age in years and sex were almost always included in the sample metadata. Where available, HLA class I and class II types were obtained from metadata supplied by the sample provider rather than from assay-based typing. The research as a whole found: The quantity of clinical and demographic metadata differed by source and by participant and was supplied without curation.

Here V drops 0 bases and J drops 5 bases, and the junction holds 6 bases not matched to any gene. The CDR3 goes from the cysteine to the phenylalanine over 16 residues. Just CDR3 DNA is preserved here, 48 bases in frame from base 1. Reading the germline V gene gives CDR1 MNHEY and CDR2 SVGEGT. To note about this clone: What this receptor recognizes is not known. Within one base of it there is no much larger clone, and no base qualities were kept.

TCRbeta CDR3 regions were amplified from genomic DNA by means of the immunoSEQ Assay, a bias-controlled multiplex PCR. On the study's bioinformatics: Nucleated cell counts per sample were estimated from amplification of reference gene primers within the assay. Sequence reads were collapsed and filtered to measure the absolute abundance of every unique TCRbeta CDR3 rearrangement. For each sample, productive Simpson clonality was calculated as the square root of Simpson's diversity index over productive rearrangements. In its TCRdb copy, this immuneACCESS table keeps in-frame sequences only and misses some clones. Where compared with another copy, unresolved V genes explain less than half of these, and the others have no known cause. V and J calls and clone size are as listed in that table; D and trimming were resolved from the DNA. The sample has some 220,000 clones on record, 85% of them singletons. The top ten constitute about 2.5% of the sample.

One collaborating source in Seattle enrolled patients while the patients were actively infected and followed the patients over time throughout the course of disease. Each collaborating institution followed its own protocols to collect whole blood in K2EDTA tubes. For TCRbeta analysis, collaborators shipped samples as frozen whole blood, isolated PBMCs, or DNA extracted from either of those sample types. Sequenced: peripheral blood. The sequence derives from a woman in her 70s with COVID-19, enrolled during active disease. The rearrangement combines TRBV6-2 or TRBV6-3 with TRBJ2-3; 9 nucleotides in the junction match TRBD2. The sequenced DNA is TGTGCCAGCAGTTACTCGGTTAATAGCGGGGGAGATACGCAGTATTTT. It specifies CASSYSVNSGGDTQYF.